This T cell receptor beta chain is drawn from a study of neurological immune-mediated disorders. Trimming took off 6 bases at V and 2 bases at J, with 11 bases between the two ends. The CDR3 has 14 amino acids. The output of every sequencing run, over 180 million TCR-beta sequences, came from 15-18 subjects. Via MiXCR, TCRdb re-called the 5' RACE reads, giving one row per CDR3 protein. Found here are just over 30,000 distinct CDR3 sequences, about 6% of them singletons; the top ten hold around 2.1%. This clonotype has at least ten counts. Antigen: not known. Study-wide results and caveats: The most TCR clonal expansion was seen in HTLV-1-associated myelopathy, and the least was seen in multiple sclerosis, which fell below healthy controls. Expanded clones shared no CDR3 amino acid sequences across subjects, suggesting private repertoires in all groups.

Sorted libraries drew on about a million CD4+ or CD8+ T cells. The V gene is TRBV12-3 or TRBV12-4, the J gene TRBJ2-1, with no clear D. The specimen was CD4+ T cells from blood. This sequence originates from a woman aged 45 to 65 in good health. CDR3 sequence reads: CASRDDGAYNEQFF. The CDR3 DNA follows: TGTGCCAGCAGAGACGACGGTGCCTACAATGAGCAGTTCTTC.